These 15 T cell receptor beta chains originate from one sample sequenced in a study of OX40 agonist ivuxolimab in advanced cancers. Profiled with immunoSEQ multiplex PCR; TCRdb holds only in-frame clones, not every one. The sample lists about 100,000 clones, about nine tenths occurring once. This sample comprised CD4+ or CD8+ T cells sorted from blood, obtained in a trial of the OX40 agonist ivuxolimab. The receptors were gathered from an adult with an advanced solid tumor such as melanoma, head and neck, liver or kidney cancer.

The chain carries TRBV10-1 and TRBJ2-7, with 7 bases aligning to TRBD2. Germline values: CDR1 WNHNN, CDR2 SYGVQD (reference sequence). The CDR3 runs to 15 residues. With V trimmed by 0 bases and J by 6 bases, 8 bases remained unmatched. The CDR3 DNA reads as TGCGCCAGCAGTGAGTCTGGCGGGAGTTCGAGCGAGCAGTACTTC. Translating it yields CASSESGGSSSEQYF.

The chain couples TRBV6-6 to TRBJ2-1; D could derive from TRBD1 or TRBD2 (7 bases each). Per germline, CDR1 MNHNY and CDR2 SVGAGI (reference sequence). V dropped 2 bases and J dropped 6 bases, with 17 bases sitting between them. CDR3 size: 16 residues. CDR3 nucleotides: TGTGCCAGCAGTTACGGAACCAGGGGGGGCCTCAATGAGCAGTTCTTC. Translation: CASSYGTRGGLNEQFF.

The V gene is TRBV5-1, the J gene TRBJ2-3; tentative D call: TRBD2 (5 bases). V gave up 4 bases and J gave up 0 bases, with 15 bases separating them. Germline CDR1 and CDR2: SGHRS and YFSETQ. The CDR3 covers 16 residues. Here the CDR3 DNA reads TGCGCCAGCAGCGTGGAAGGGAGATCTAGCACAGATACGCAGTATTTT. Translation gives CASSVEGRSSTDTQYF.

This clone was seen only once. The V call is TRBV10-3, the J call TRBJ2-5; 13 bases line up with TRBD2. Trimming at V came to 4 bases and at J to 5 bases, leaving 7 bases not matched to a gene. CDR1 is ENHRY, CDR2 SYGVKD, per germline. CDR3 length equals 16 residues. CDR3 protein: CAISGQLAGGGETQYF. The CDR3 nucleotides read TGTGCCATCAGTGGGCAACTAGCGGGAGGGGGCGAGACCCAGTACTTC.

This chain links TRBV6-1 with TRBJ1-4; D call uncertain. Trimming shortened V by 5 bases and J by 7 bases, and 14 bases separated the two germline ends. CDR1 is MNHNS, CDR2 SASEGT, per germline. CDR3 length equals 14 residues. Here the CDR3 reads CASSTSGRGEKLFF. CDR3 DNA sequence: TGTGCCAGCAGTACTTCCGGGAGAGGTGAAAAACTGTTTTTT.

V is TRBV29-1 and J is TRBJ1-3; TRBD1 is a possible D gene (5 bases). Deletions cut 3 bases from V and 2 bases from J, with 14 bases between. This CDR3 region has 15 residues. Germline CDR1 is SQVTM and CDR2 is ANQGSEA. CDR3 DNA: TGCAGCGTTGACTCTTTTGGGGGTGCTGGAAACACCATATATTTT. Amino acid sequence: CSVDSFGGAGNTIYF.

This chain uses TRBV28 with TRBJ2-3; D is possibly TRBD1 or TRBD2 (6 bases each). CDR3 size: 15 residues. Germline lookup yields CDR1 MDHEN and CDR2 SYDVKM. V was shortened by 6 bases and J by 0 bases, with 13 bases between the two germline ends. Here the CDR3 reads CASSRGTQSTDTQYF. In DNA form, the CDR3 reads TGTGCCAGCAGCCGCGGGACACAGAGCACAGATACGCAGTATTTT.

V is TRBV10-1 and J is TRBJ2-3; D is undetermined. There are 15 residues in the CDR3. Germline V lookup: CDR1 WNHNN, CDR2 SYGVQD (reference sequence). V shed 0 bases and J shed 0 bases, with 7 bases lying between them. The CDR3 protein is CASSESPGSTDTQYF. The CDR3 nucleotides are TGCGCCAGCAGTGAGTCGCCAGGTAGCACAGATACGCAGTATTTT.

The V call is TRBV21-1, the J call TRBJ2-1; the table calls TRBD1, which could not be checked here. TRBV21-1 is deemed a pseudogene. CDR3 length: 14 residues. CDR3 nucleotides: TGTGCCAGCAGCAAAGCCGAACAGGGATATGAGCAGTTCTTC. Protein product: CASSKAEQGYEQFF.

This rearrangement joins TRBV18 to TRBJ1-4; D is possibly TRBD1 (6 bases). The CDR3 runs to 15 residues. Trimming removed 6 bases from V and 5 bases from J, with 16 bases in between. Germline-derived CDR1 and CDR2 are KGHSH and LQKENI. The CDR3, as DNA: TGTGCCAGCTCTAACCCTGGGGACATCAATGAAAAACTGTTTTTT. Its translation: CASSNPGDINEKLFF.

V is TRBV9 and J is TRBJ1-1; D gene uncertain. Germline values: CDR1 SGDLS, CDR2 YYNGEE. The V end was cut by 4 bases, the J end by 1 base, with 8 bases between. The CDR3 is made up of 13 amino acids. CDR3 in amino acids: CASSLTENTEAFF. The CDR3 region has the DNA TGTGCCAGCAGCTTAACAGAGAACACTGAAGCTTTCTTT.

This clone has more than one count but fewer than ten. CDR3 amino acids: CASSLGGTSIGNEQFF. The CDR3, as DNA: TGTGCCAGCAGCTTAGGGGGGACTAGTATAGGGAATGAGCAGTTCTTC. The chain combines TRBV7-6 with TRBJ2-1; 8 bases are a match to TRBD2. CDR3 length: 16 residues. The germline CDR1 and CDR2 sequences are SGHVS and FNYEAQ. Trimming took 1 base from V and 7 from J; bases not matched to a gene: 9.

This chain joins TRBV7-3 and TRBJ2-3; D remains ambiguous. Trimming cost V 5 bases and J 4 bases, with 16 bases left between them. The CDR3 runs to 15 residues. The germline gives CDR1 SGHTA, CDR2 FQGTGA. CDR3 nucleotides: TGTGCCAGCAGCCCTCGTCTGTCAATACCAGATACGCAGTATTTT. Encoded protein: CASSPRLSIPDTQYF. Based on the CDR3 plus reference TRBV7-3 and TRBJ2-3, the full variable domain is GAGVSQTPSNKVTEKGKYVELRCDPISGHTALYWYRQSLGQGPEFLIYFQGTGAADDSGLPNDRFFAVRPEGSVSTLKIQRTERGDSAVYLCASSPRLSIPDTQYFGPGTRLTVL.

This chain links TRBV2 with TRBJ2-1; 8 nucleotides match TRBD1. The CDR3 extends over 14 amino acids. The germline V gene has CDR1 SNHLY and CDR2 FYNNEI. V shed 2 bases and J 8 bases; nucleotides not matched to a gene: 5. DNA for the CDR3: TGTGCCAGCAGTGAACGGCAGGGGGCCGATGAGCAGTTCTTC. Translation gives CASSERQGADEQFF.

This clone was recorded a few times. This rearrangement joins TRBV19 to TRBJ2-3; D call uncertain. Germline CDR1 LNHDA, CDR2 SQIVND (reference sequence). The CDR3 totals 13 residues. Trimming cost V 5 bases and J 6 bases, with 12 bases left between them. CDR3 in DNA: TGTGCCAGTAGTGCTCGGATGAGGGATACGCAGTATTTT. It codes for CASSARMRDTQYF.